A single sample is the source of the 20 T cell receptor beta chains below, sequenced in a study of tumor-infiltrating lymphocytes in primary liver carcinoma. Unsorted whole blood yielded blood RNA, and germline DNA was extracted as well. The input was around 500 ng total RNA; TCR beta cDNA was made from it with a constant-region primer. ARM-PCR, slightly modified, supplied the TCR beta libraries through three nested multiplex PCR rounds. Use of TRBV1-TRBV30 forward primers with a C-beta reverse primer characterized the first two PCR rounds, which lasted nine to eleven cycles each. TCRdb reprocessed the multiplex PCR reads via MiXCR and lists one record per CDR3 protein. The data contain fewer than 350,000 distinct CDR3 sequences, 60% to 80% of them singletons. Material: peripheral blood. The receptors derive from a man aged 40-55 years with primary liver carcinoma and hepatitis B virus infection.

The chain couples TRBV5-4 to TRBJ2-1; tentatively, D is TRBD2 (6 bases). This CDR3 comprises 16 residues. V was cut by 0 bases and J by 12 bases, with 22 bases left in between. Germline V gives CDR1 SGHNT, CDR2 YYREEE (reference sequence). This chain's CDR3 is CASSLGSSVSKDGQFF. DNA for the CDR3: TGTGCCAGCAGCTTGGGGTCTAGCGTGAGCAAGGATGGGCAGTTCTTC.

Points on this clonotype: This clone may be a read error of a much larger clone one base away. The chain employs TRBV5-4 and TRBJ2-1; the D gene is possibly TRBD2 (5 bases). The CDR3 is 15 amino acids. Germline loops: CDR1 SGHNT, CDR2 YYREEE (reference sequence). V was trimmed by 4 bases and J by 4 bases, leaving 15 bases between them. Written as DNA, the CDR3 is TGTGCCAGCAGCCCCGGGAATTACTCTTACAATGAGCAGTTCTTC. Translating gives CASSPGNYSYNEQFF.

J is TRBJ2-7 and V is TRBV7-9; tentatively, D is TRBD1 (5 bases). Germline V CDR1 and CDR2: SEHNR, FQNEAQ (reference sequence). V was shortened by 6 bases and J by 7 bases, with 13 bases between the two germline ends. This CDR3 is 12 amino acids long. CDR3 sequence reads: CASSLGRWEQYF. For the CDR3, the DNA is TGTGCCAGCAGTTTGGGGCGCTGGGAGCAGTACTTC.

A remark on this clonotype: A read error may be the cause here, since a much bigger clone is one base away. This rearrangement joins TRBV29-1 to TRBJ1-2, with no clear D. The CDR3 extends over 11 amino acids. Germline values: CDR1 SQVTM, CDR2 ANQGSEA. The CDR3 spells CCVERQMGYTF. CDR3 nucleotide sequence: TGCTGCGTTGAAAGGCAGATGGGCTACACCTTC. The variable domain in full, completed from reference TRBV29-1 and TRBJ1-2, reads SAVISQKPSRDICQRGTSLTIQCQVDSQVTMMFWYRQQPGQSLTLIATANQGSEATYESGFVIDKFPISRPNLTFSTLTVSNMSPEDSSIYLCCVERQMGYTFGSGTRLTVV.

Ten or more counts support this clonotype. The chain combines TRBV7-9 with TRBJ1-2; weak D call: TRBD1 (5 bases). The CDR3 spans 10 residues. CDR1 is SEHNR, CDR2 FQNEAQ, per germline (reference sequence). Deletions cut 8 bases from V and 5 bases from J, with 6 bases between. CDR3 coding DNA: TGTGCCAGCGGGGGTTATGGCTACACCTTC. Translation: CASGGYGYTF.

In regard to this clonotype: A read error is possible here, since a much larger clone lies one base away. The chain employs TRBV6-1 and TRBJ1-3; D not resolved. The germline V and J ends were trimmed by 4 bases and 4 bases, with 8 bases remaining between them. This CDR3 spans 13 amino acids. Germline V gene lookup returns CDR1 MNHNS and CDR2 SASEGT. The CDR3 is CASSGKAGNTIYF. CDR3 coding DNA: TGTGCCAGCAGTGGGAAAGCAGGAAACACCATATATTTT.

Points on this clonotype: An end of the junction does not agree with germline; a read error may underlie this. This chain joins TRBV29-1 and TRBJ2-2, with D hard to call. CDR3 length: 12 amino acids. Germline V gene sequence: CDR1 SQVTM, CDR2 ANQGSEA. CDR3 nucleotides: TGCCGCGTCGAGGACGTGGCCGGGGAGCTGTTTTTT. Encoded protein: CRVEDVAGELFF.

This clonotype was seen at least ten times. The junction departs from germline at one end; a sequencing error may be responsible. The chain recombines TRBV5-1 with TRBJ2-7; 7 bases agree with TRBD1. CDR1 and CDR2 (germline): SGHRS, YFSETQ. This CDR3 is 13 amino acids long. The CDR3 DNA reads TGTGCCAGCAGTTACGGGACAGCCTACGAGCAGTACTTC. Translating it yields CASSYGTAYEQYF. The whole variable domain, remainder taken from reference TRBV5-1 and TRBJ2-7, is KAGVTQTPRYLIKTRGQQVTLSCSPISGHRSVSWYQQTPGQGLQFLFEYFSETQRNKGNFPGRFSGRQFSNSRSEMNVSTLELGDSALYLCASSYGTAYEQYFGPGTRLTVT.

The chain couples TRBV7-9 to TRBJ2-5; no reliable D call. This CDR3 contains 13 residues. The germline V gene has CDR1 SEHNR and CDR2 FQNEAQ (reference sequence). Deletions cut 5 bases from V and 5 bases from J, with 12 bases between. The CDR3 nucleotides are TGTGCCAGCAGCGAACCCTTTCGGGAGACCCAGTACTTC. Translation gives CASSEPFRETQYF.

Of note for this clonotype: A read error may account for a junction end that differs from germline. The chain employs TRBV13 and TRBJ2-7; 7 positions agree with TRBD2. The CDR3 totals 13 residues. Germline V gives CDR1 PRHDT, CDR2 FYEKMQ (reference sequence). The chain's CDR3 is CAGSPSGRDEQYF. The CDR3 bases are TGTGCCGGCAGCCCTAGCGGTCGGGACGAGCAGTACTTC.

The genes are TRBV28 and TRBJ1-5, with no clear D. The length of the CDR3 is 13 residues. Germline V gives CDR1 MDHEN, CDR2 SYDVKM. V was cut by 4 bases and J by 4 bases, with 8 bases left in between. The CDR3 spells CASSSIDNQPQHF. In nucleotides, the CDR3 is TGTGCCAGCAGTTCAATCGATAATCAGCCCCAGCATTTT.

The chain employs TRBV11-3 and TRBJ2-7; D is uncertain. CDR1 and CDR2 (germline): SGHNT, YENEEA. The V gene lost 4 bases and the J gene lost 10 bases, with 11 bases spanning the gap. The CDR3 length is 11 residues. DNA for the CDR3: TGTGCCAGCAGCTCCGCGGACGGACAGTACTTC. This sequence encodes CASSSADGQYF.

As to this clonotype: A single base separates this from a much larger clone, so it may be a read error. This chain's CDR3 is CASSQDVETRRGGEQFF. The CDR3 region has the DNA TGCGCCAGCAGCCAAGACGTCGAGACTAGGAGAGGCGGTGAGCAGTTCTTC. This chain connects TRBV4-1 to TRBJ2-1; D perhaps matches TRBD2 (6 bases). CDR1 and CDR2 from the germline V gene are MGHRA and YSYEKL. The CDR3 has 17 residues. V was shortened by 0 bases and J by 9 bases, with 21 bases between the two germline ends.

The chain has TRBV5-1 and TRBJ1-2, with D possibly TRBD1 on 5 matching bases. Trimming removed 3 bases at V and 2 bases at J, with 8 bases between. This CDR3 has 13 amino acids. Per the germline V gene, CDR1 is SGHRS and CDR2 is YFSETQ. The DNA of the CDR3 is TGCGCCAGCAGCTCCGACAGCAACTATGGCTACACCTTC. This sequence encodes CASSSDSNYGYTF.

On this clonotype: This may be a read error, as it is one base from a much larger clone. The V call is TRBV6-1, the J call TRBJ2-7, with D possibly matching TRBD2 (5 bases). Germline CDR1 MNHNS, CDR2 SASEGT. Trimming left V 2 bases short and J 11 bases short, with 13 bases between. The CDR3 contains 12 residues. This CDR3 is CASSESRWEKYF. The CDR3 bases are TGTGCCAGCAGTGAAAGTAGGTGGGAGAAGTACTTC.

Details on this clonotype: A much larger clone lies a single base off, so this may be a read error. This chain joins TRBV13 and TRBJ1-6, with TRBD1 matching over 7 bases. The CDR3 is 14 residues long. Germline lookup yields CDR1 PRHDT and CDR2 FYEKMQ (reference sequence). The CDR3 loop reads CVSSFRDRNSPLHF. The CDR3 DNA sequence: TGTGTCAGCAGCTTCCGGGACAGAAATTCACCCCTCCACTTT.

Notes on this clonotype: A single base separates this from a much larger clone, so it may be a read error. CDR3 nucleotides: TGTGCCAGCAGTTTAATGGAAGAACAGCCCAAGCATTTT. It yields the protein CASSLMEEQPKHF. This chain connects TRBV12-3 or TRBV12-4 to TRBJ1-5; no definite D call. The CDR3 has 13 amino acids.

Concerning this clonotype itself: Given a much more abundant clone one base away, this may be a read error. This chain joins TRBV6-1 and TRBJ2-3; TRBD2 aligns across 11 bases. The CDR3 is 14 residues long. Germline V gives CDR1 MNHNS, CDR2 SASEGT. In nucleotides, the CDR3 is TGTGCCAGCAGCGCGCCGGGACTAGCGGATACGAAGTATTTT. Encoded protein: CASSAPGLADTKYF.

The table lists this clonotype with many counts. The V and J genes are TRBV11-2 and TRBJ2-1; D gene ambiguous. The CDR3 contains 13 residues. V lost 1 base and J lost 10, with 11 bases in between. Germline CDR1 is SGHAT and CDR2 is FQNNGV. The chain's CDR3 is CASSLGQVREQFF. The CDR3 nucleotides are TGTGCCAGCAGCTTAGGCCAGGTCAGGGAGCAGTTCTTC.

Regarding this clonotype: Possible read error: a much larger clone is one base away. The V call is TRBV14, the J call TRBJ2-5, with a weak D call TRBD2 (6 bases). The CDR3 runs 13 residues. The V gene lost 9 bases and the J gene lost 4 bases, with 15 bases spanning the gap. Looked up from germline, CDR1 is SGHDN and CDR2 is FVKESK. CDR3 residues: CASQVDYLETQYF. The CDR3 DNA reads as TGTGCCAGTCAGGTGGACTATCTAGAGACCCAGTACTTC.